This T cell receptor (beta chain) was observed in a study of T cells in Graves' hyperthyroidism and ophthalmopathy. Study in general: Peripheral blood was taken when the disease was first diagnosed, before any treatment began.

Aged 18 to 65, the patients had hyperthyroidism that was newly diagnosed and had lasted under 2 months. Germline V gives CDR1 LGHDT, CDR2 YNNKEL (reference sequence). V lost 3 bases, J lost 7 bases, and 9 bases lay in between. The CDR3 is made up of 12 amino acids. Findings of the study overall: In simple terms, a model built on 13 V-J features told ophthalmopathy apart from stable hyperthyroidism. In the blood, most expanded thyroid clonotypes above 0.001 appeared as well.

The table lists this clonotype with a few counts. Antigen: not known. Amplification of TCR beta CDR3 regions was performed using RNA transcripts as template. HTBI primers were used for first-round RT-PCR of the TCR CDR3. TCRdb reprocessed the multiplex PCR reads with MiXCR, giving one entry per CDR3 protein. Of 250,000 to 300,000 distinct CDR3 sequences in the sample, around 15% were seen once. The receptor's source is a woman aged 45-59 years with Graves' hyperthyroidism that later progressed to Graves' ophthalmopathy. The V gene is TRBV3-1, the J gene TRBJ1-2; the D is unclear. The sequenced sample was blood. The CDR3 coding sequence is TGTGCCAGCAGCCAGTTTCGGGTTGGCTACACCTTC. Protein product: CASSQFRVGYTF.